In its sample, the clone carrying this T cell receptor (beta chain) was seen a few times. The data were obtained in a study of blood T cell repertoires in COVID-19. The wider study: Material from acute and convalescent COVID-19 was sourced from the United States, Italy and Spain.

The CDR3 has 16 amino acids. V was pared by 5 bases and J by 4 bases, with 16 bases between. CDR1 and CDR2 from the germline V gene are KGHDR and SFDVKD. Generated by immunoSEQ multiplex PCR, the TCRdb table keeps only in-frame clones and is missing some. This table holds roughly 180,000 clones, over 70% found once. Material: peripheral blood. J is TRBJ2-2 and V is TRBV24-1; possible D gene TRBD1, 6 bases. This clonotype originated in a man aged 55 to 69 with active or convalescent COVID-19. DNA for the CDR3: TGTGCCACCAGTGGTGGGTCAGGGGCGGCCACCGGGGAGCTGTTTTTT. Translated, it gives CATSGGSGAATGELFF.